Below are 28 T cell receptor beta chains sequenced from a single sample in a study of blood T cell repertoires in COVID-19. Assay: immunoSEQ multiplex PCR; the TCRdb copy retains only in-frame clones and omits some. The data hold roughly 300,000 clones, with around 87% observed a single time. Sample: peripheral blood. The source is a middle-aged woman who had recovered from COVID-19.

The chain is built from TRBV4-1 and TRBJ1-5; D remains ambiguous. The CDR3 has 12 residues. Germline values: CDR1 MGHRA, CDR2 YSYEKL. V was trimmed by 1 base and J by 6 bases, leaving 4 bases between them. The CDR3 here is CASSQVSQPQHF. CDR3 sequence (DNA): TGCGCCAGCAGCCAAGTGAGTCAGCCCCAGCATTTT.

CDR3 bases: TGCAGCGCCATGGACTCTCGACTCCCGGAAGGCTACACCTTC. Its translation is CSAMDSRLPEGYTF. The J gene is TRBJ1-2, the V gene TRBV29-1, with unresolved D. Trimming cost V 7 bases and J 8 bases, with 23 bases left between them. CDR3 length: 14 amino acids. CDR1 and CDR2 (germline): SQVTM, ANQGSEA.

The chain couples TRBV5-1 to TRBJ1-1; D is possibly TRBD1 (6 bases). CDR1 is SGHRS, CDR2 YFSETQ, per germline. This CDR3 comprises 17 residues. Trimming shortened V by 0 bases and J by 7 bases, and 22 bases separated the two germline ends. The CDR3 DNA reads as TGCGCCAGCAGCTTGGCCGGGCGGACAGCTGTTTTGGATGAAGCTTTCTTT. Translating it yields CASSLAGRTAVLDEAFF.

The chain couples TRBV11-3 to TRBJ2-5; unclear D gene. Germline loops: CDR1 SGHNT, CDR2 YENEEA. Trimming pared 3 bases from V and 4 bases from J, leaving 9 bases between. The CDR3 runs to 13 residues. In DNA, the CDR3 is TGTGCCAGCAGCTTCAGTTCGGGAGAGACCCAGTACTTC. Protein sequence: CASSFSSGETQYF.

The chain links TRBV5-4 to TRBJ1-2; 12 positions agree with TRBD1. CDR3 length equals 15 residues. From germline, CDR1 is SGHNT and CDR2 YYREEE (reference sequence). Losses at the gene ends were 4 bases for V and 4 bases for J; bases not matched to a gene: 5. The CDR3 nucleotides are TGTGCCAGCAGCGGAGGGACAGGGGGCGTCTATGGCTACACCTTC. It is translated as CASSGGTGGVYGYTF.

The chain is built from TRBV18 and TRBJ1-6, with TRBD1 identical over 8 bases. Losses at the gene ends were 4 bases for V and 9 bases for J; bases not matched to a gene: 11. CDR1 is KGHSH, CDR2 LQKENI, per germline. The CDR3 is made up of 16 amino acids. The CDR3 loop reads CASSRRPDREGSPLHF. Here the CDR3 DNA reads TGTGCCAGCTCACGCCGACCGGACAGGGAGGGTTCACCCCTCCACTTT.

V usage is TRBV5-1 and J usage is TRBJ1-1, with 7 bases fitting TRBD1. CDR3 length: 15 residues. V lost 0 bases to trimming and J lost 4 bases; unmatched junction nucleotides: 6. From germline, CDR1 is SGHRS and CDR2 YFSETQ. CDR3 amino acids: CASSLGPGGSTEAFF. The DNA for the CDR3 is TGCGCCAGCAGCTTGGGACCAGGGGGAAGCACTGAAGCTTTCTTT.

The count of this clone is one. V is TRBV2 and J is TRBJ2-7; weak D call: TRBD1 (5 bases). The CDR3 spans 15 residues. V lost 4 bases to trimming and J lost 2 bases, with 15 bases between them. Germline CDR1 reads SNHLY; CDR2 reads FYNNEI. Written as DNA, the CDR3 is TGTGCCAGCAGTGCCAGGGTCCGCATTACCTACGAGCAGTACTTC. It yields the protein CASSARVRITYEQYF.

The DNA of the CDR3 is TGTGCCAGCAGCTTAAGGACTAGCGGGGCGGGGGAGCTGTTTTTT. Protein product: CASSLRTSGAGELFF. The chain has TRBV9 and TRBJ2-2; TRBD2 agrees at 12 bases. The length of the CDR3 is 15 residues. From germline, CDR1 is SGDLS and CDR2 YYNGEE. Trimming took 4 bases from V and 8 from J; bases not matched to a gene: 6.

V is TRBV7-9 and J is TRBJ1-1, with D unresolved. The germline V gene encodes CDR1 SEHNR and CDR2 FQNEAQ (reference sequence). The V gene lost 1 base and the J gene lost 0 bases, with 9 bases spanning the gap. The CDR3 length is 15 residues. The CDR3 here is CASSLDSLVNTEAFF. Written as DNA, the CDR3 is TGTGCCAGCAGCTTAGACAGTCTTGTGAACACTGAAGCTTTCTTT.

This clone showed up just once. The J gene is TRBJ1-1, the V gene TRBV2; D uncertain. The CDR3 extends over 12 amino acids. Germline CDR1 and CDR2: SNHLY and FYNNEI. V shed 8 bases and J shed 1 base, with 8 bases lying between them. In nucleotides, the CDR3 is TGTGCCAGCTCGAGGCGGAACACTGAAGCTTTCTTT. As protein: CASSRRNTEAFF.

The rearrangement uses TRBV5-8 and TRBJ1-2; D is unclear. The CDR3 runs 13 residues. CDR1 is SGHTS and CDR2 is YDEGEE in the germline V gene. Trimming removed 6 bases from V and 8 bases from J, with 17 bases in between. The CDR3 sequence is CASTPNGFRGYTF. Here the CDR3 DNA reads TGTGCCAGCACCCCAAACGGGTTTCGGGGCTACACCTTC.

The chain uses TRBV10-3 and TRBJ1-5, with a possible D match to TRBD1 (5 bases). This CDR3 comprises 16 residues. CDR1 is ENHRY, CDR2 SYGVKD, per germline. V was pared by 0 bases and J by 6 bases, with 15 bases between. The CDR3 here is CAISESPGGSGQPQHF. The CDR3 DNA reads as TGTGCCATCAGTGAGTCTCCCGGGGGTAGCGGTCAGCCCCAGCATTTT.

The chain links TRBV7-9 to TRBJ1-1; D uncertain. Germline assignment: CDR1 SEHNR and CDR2 FQNEAQ (reference sequence). This CDR3 contains 15 residues. The germline V and J ends were trimmed by 5 bases and 1 base, with 14 bases remaining between them. The CDR3 protein is CASSGEAAENTEAFF. The CDR3 region has the DNA TGTGCCAGCAGCGGGGAGGCCGCAGAGAACACTGAAGCTTTCTTT.

The rearrangement links TRBV6-1 to TRBJ1-5; D remains unclear. Germline V gives CDR1 MNHNS, CDR2 SASEGT. The CDR3 totals 13 residues. V was shortened by 3 bases and J by 9 bases, with 12 bases between the two germline ends. The CDR3 region has the DNA TGTGCCAGCAGTGAGACACTGGATAGGCCCCAGCATTTT. Translation gives CASSETLDRPQHF.

The rearrangement links TRBV5-4 to TRBJ2-7; TRBD1 matches at 8 bases. The CDR3 spans 15 residues. From germline, CDR1 is SGHNT and CDR2 YYREEE (reference sequence). J gave up 0 bases and V 2 bases, and 4 bases lay outside the gene matches. This CDR3 is CASSLPTGVSYEQYF. DNA of the CDR3: TGTGCCAGCAGCTTACCGACAGGGGTCTCCTACGAGCAGTACTTC.

The CDR3 DNA is TGTGCCAGCAGCGACCGGGACAGGGTGAACACCGGGGAGCTGTTTTTT. It specifies CASSDRDRVNTGELFF. This rearrangement joins TRBV9 to TRBJ2-2, with 9 positions matching TRBD1. Trimming took 3 bases from V and 1 from J; bases not matched to a gene: 4. The CDR3 is 16 residues long. The germline V gene has CDR1 SGDLS and CDR2 YYNGEE. The full variable domain, in which reference TRBV9 and TRBJ2-2 provide the parts outside the CDR3, is DSGVTQTPKHLITATGQRVTLRCSPRSGDLSVYWYQQSLDQGLQFLIQYYNGEERAKGNILERFSAQQFPDLHSELNLSSLELGDSALYFCASSDRDRVNTGELFFGEGSRLTVL.

The chain combines TRBV5-1 with TRBJ2-7; maybe TRBD1 (5 bases). V was clipped by 2 bases and J by 0 bases, with 12 bases between them. Germline V gene data show CDR1 as SGHRS and CDR2 as YFSETQ. This CDR3 is built from 15 residues. CDR3 DNA sequence: TGCGCCAGCAGCTTCCTTCCTGACAGCTCCTACGAGCAGTACTTC. Translating gives CASSFLPDSSYEQYF.

In nucleotides, the CDR3 is TGTGCCAGCAGTTTATCGGGGACAGGAAACTATAATTCACCCCTCCACTTT. Translation: CASSLSGTGNYNSPLHF. The J gene is TRBJ1-6, the V gene TRBV27; 8 bases are a match to TRBD1. V trimming: 0 bases; J trimming: 3 bases; junction bases outside the gene matches: 4. In germline, CDR1 is MNHEY, CDR2 SMNVEV (reference sequence). The CDR3 loop spans 17 amino acids.

The chain is built from TRBV24-1 and TRBJ1-4, with TRBD1 identical over 7 bases. The germline V gene encodes CDR1 KGHDR and CDR2 SFDVKD. The V segment lost 2 bases and the J segment 5 bases; nucleotides outside the gene matches: 7. This CDR3 has 16 amino acids. CDR3 sequence (DNA): TGTGCCACCAGTGATTCACGGACAGGACAGAATGAAAAACTGTTTTTT. Translated, it gives CATSDSRTGQNEKLFF.

This clone came up a few times. The rearrangement links TRBV9 to TRBJ2-3, with D maybe TRBD1 (6 bases). V was shortened by 4 bases and J by 4 bases, with 13 bases between the two germline ends. The CDR3 loop spans 14 amino acids. Germline lookup yields CDR1 SGDLS and CDR2 YYNGEE. DNA of the CDR3: TGTGCCAGCAGCTTTACAGGGTCCGCAGATACGCAGTATTTT. Its translation: CASSFTGSADTQYF.

With regard to this clone: Additional DNA sequences in this sample encode the identical CDR3. The chain joins TRBV5-4 to TRBJ1-1, with unresolved D. Germline-derived CDR1 and CDR2 are SGHNT and YYREEE (reference sequence). V shed 4 bases and J shed 1 base, with 8 bases lying between them. The CDR3 has 13 amino acids. The CDR3 sequence is CASSLTGNTEAFF. In DNA form, the CDR3 reads TGTGCCAGCAGCCTGACGGGGAACACTGAAGCTTTCTTT.

The chain joins TRBV5-1 to TRBJ2-2, with no clear D. There are 16 residues in the CDR3. Germline V lookup: CDR1 SGHRS, CDR2 YFSETQ. V lost 0 bases and J lost 1, with 10 bases in between. The CDR3 DNA reads TGCGCCAGCAGCTTGGGGTCTAGTGGGAACACCGGGGAGCTGTTTTTT. It codes for CASSLGSSGNTGELFF.

J is TRBJ1-2 and V is TRBV10-3; no firm D call. This CDR3 is 12 amino acids long. V gave up 3 bases and J gave up 8 bases, with 10 bases separating them. Germline CDR1 and CDR2: ENHRY and SYGVKD. This CDR3 is CAISDRQSGYTF. The CDR3 DNA reads as TGTGCCATCAGTGACAGGCAGAGCGGCTACACCTTC.

The genes are TRBV3-1 (or the pseudogene TRBV3-2) and TRBJ2-1; 8 nucleotides match TRBD1. After removal of 3 bases from V and 8 bases from J, the junction contained 9 bases not matched to a gene. The CDR3 contains 15 residues. The germline CDR1 and CDR2 sequences are LGHDT and YNNKEL (reference sequence). Here the CDR3 DNA reads TGTGCCAGCAGCCATTCTGACAGGGGCGTTGATGAGCAGTTCTTC. This codes for CASSHSDRGVDEQFF.

In DNA form, the CDR3 reads TGCGCCAGCATACCCCAGGGGGCGGTGGGTCAAGAGACCCAGTACTTC. This codes for CASIPQGAVGQETQYF. V and J are TRBV10-2 and TRBJ2-5, with TRBD1 identical over 8 bases. CDR1 is WSHSY and CDR2 is SAAADI in the germline V gene. The CDR3 is made up of 16 amino acids. Trimming removed 7 bases from V and 2 bases from J; junction bases left unmatched: 12.

This sequence joins TRBV14 and TRBJ2-3; D possibly corresponds to TRBD2 (5 bases). Trimming took 6 bases from V and 0 from J, leaving 13 bases between them. The CDR3 sequence is 15 residues long. Germline values: CDR1 SGHDN, CDR2 FVKESK. CDR3 nucleotide sequence: TGTGCCAGCAGGCGGACTGGAATCAGCACAGATACGCAGTATTTT. Its protein is CASRRTGISTDTQYF.

The CDR3 is CASSSRLTAMNTEAFF. The CDR3 nucleotides read TGTGCCAGTAGTTCCCGTTTGACAGCAATGAACACTGAAGCTTTCTTT. The chain is built from TRBV19 and TRBJ1-1; tentative D call: TRBD1 (5 bases). Trimming shortened V by 5 bases and J by 0 bases, and 16 bases separated the two germline ends. This CDR3 has 16 residues. CDR1 and CDR2 (germline): LNHDA, SQIVND (reference sequence).